The 24 T cell receptor beta chains below all came from one sample that was sequenced in a study of CD4+ T cells in melanoma (dated by TCRdb to the early 2020s). Library generation was performed with the immunoSEQ multiplex PCR assay. The clones in this table, taken by TCRdb from immuneACCESS, are in-frame only. Not every clone is retained; where verified, under half of the shortfall comes from an unresolved V gene, and the cause of the rest is unknown. This sample holds over 100,000 clones; 92% were observed only once. Roughly 3.1% of the sample is in the top ten clones. The sample consisted of peripheral blood. These receptors were collected from a human donor with melanoma.

This rearrangement joins TRBV5-1 to TRBJ1-2, with D perhaps TRBD1 (6 bases). The CDR3 contains 16 residues. Trimming took 4 bases from V and 7 from J, leaving 23 bases between them. From germline, CDR1 is SGHRS and CDR2 YFSETQ. The CDR3 sequence is CASSDVTGTRAIGYTF. The CDR3 DNA reads as TGCGCCAGCAGCGACGTTACCGGGACAAGGGCGATTGGCTACACCTTC. The complete variable domain, with remaining parts taken from reference TRBV5-1 and TRBJ1-2, reads KAGVTQTPRYLIKTRGQQVTLSCSPISGHRSVSWYQQTPGQGLQFLFEYFSETQRNKGNFPGRFSGRQFSNSRSEMNVSTLELGDSALYLCASSDVTGTRAIGYTFGSGTRLTVV.

The gene calls are TRBV19 and TRBJ1-5; TRBD1 is a possible D gene (5 bases). Per the germline V gene, CDR1 is LNHDA and CDR2 is SQIVND (reference sequence). The germline V and J ends were trimmed by 8 bases and 6 bases, with 17 bases remaining between them. The CDR3 loop spans 14 amino acids. DNA for the CDR3: TGTGCCAGTCACGGCAGGGTGGTTGTTCAGCCCCAGCATTTT. This translates into CASHGRVVVQPQHF.

The rearrangement links TRBV5-1 to TRBJ2-5; D gene ambiguous. Gene TRBJ2-7 matches the end of the DNA better, so the J call may be wrong. CDR1 and CDR2 (germline): SGHRS, YFSETQ. This CDR3 has 15 amino acids. The CDR3 is CASSFTPQRDYEQYF. The CDR3 nucleotides are TGCGCCAGCAGCTTTACTCCCCAAAGGGACTACGAGCAGTACTTC.

This clone was counted a few times. The CDR3 DNA is TGTGCCAGCAGCGTAGGGGGAGAGGGATCACCCCTCCACTTT. This encodes CASSVGGEGSPLHF. This sequence joins TRBV9 and TRBJ1-6, with D hard to call. The ends were cut back, 0 bases at V and 10 bases at J, with 11 bases in the middle. This CDR3 has 14 residues. Per germline, CDR1 SGDLS and CDR2 YYNGEE.

CDR3 region: CASSRRPIPNQPQHF. CDR3 nucleotide sequence: TGTGCCAGCAGCAGGCGGCCAATACCTAATCAGCCCCAGCATTTT. This chain links TRBV27 with TRBJ1-5; D is uncertain. Trimming removed 6 bases at V and 4 bases at J, with 16 bases between. The CDR3 has 15 amino acids. CDR1 is MNHEY and CDR2 is SMNVEV in the germline V gene (reference sequence).

This clone appeared once. The chain combines TRBV6-5 with TRBJ1-1; no definite D call. CDR3 length: 13 residues. Germline assignment: CDR1 MNHEY and CDR2 SVGAGI. Trimming removed 11 bases at V and 3 bases at J, with 16 bases between. In DNA form, the CDR3 reads TGTGCCTCGACACCGACGACTTACACTGAAGCTTTCTTT. Amino acid sequence: CASTPTTYTEAFF.

The chain recombines TRBV7-2 with TRBJ2-7; D uncertain. V shed 0 bases and J shed 0 bases, with 12 bases lying between them. CDR1 and CDR2 from the germline V gene are SGHTA and FQGNSA. CDR3 length: 16 residues. The CDR3: CASSLAILPSSYEQYF. In DNA form, the CDR3 reads TGTGCCAGCAGCTTAGCGATACTACCGAGCTCCTACGAGCAGTACTTC.

This clone showed up many times. The chain links TRBV7-3 to TRBJ2-1, with unresolved D. The CDR3 sequence is 15 residues long. V was trimmed by 4 bases and J by 0 bases, leaving 10 bases between them. Germline assignment: CDR1 SGHTA and CDR2 FQGTGA. The CDR3 region has the DNA TGTGCCAGCAGCTCGTCGGCTAGCTCCTACAATGAGCAGTTCTTC. Protein: CASSSSASSYNEQFF.

The genes are TRBV9 and TRBJ1-3, with D unclear. Germline V CDR1 and CDR2: SGDLS, YYNGEE. The V gene lost 7 bases and the J gene lost 0 bases, with 17 bases spanning the gap. CDR3 length: 16 residues. Written as DNA, the CDR3 is TGTGCCAGCGGCAAGCGCGGCTCCTACTCTGGAAACACCATATATTTT. Translating gives CASGKRGSYSGNTIYF.

The chain carries TRBV19 and TRBJ1-4, with TRBD1 identical over 10 bases. Trimming at V came to 8 bases and at J to 0 bases, leaving 3 bases not matched to a gene. The CDR3 has 15 residues. Germline lookup yields CDR1 LNHDA and CDR2 SQIVND (reference sequence). CDR3 nucleotide sequence: TGTGCCAGTGGGGACAGGGGTGCAACTAATGAAAAACTGTTTTTT. Translated, it gives CASGDRGATNEKLFF.

The chain combines TRBV2 with TRBJ1-5, with 7 nucleotides matching TRBD1. CDR1 is SNHLY and CDR2 is FYNNEI in the germline V gene. The ends lost 5 bases at V and 4 bases at J; junction bases unmatched: 5. The CDR3 has 14 residues. CDR3 DNA sequence: TGTGCCAGCAGTCAGACAGGGCAAAATCAGCCCCAGCATTTT. It yields the protein CASSQTGQNQPQHF.

This chain links TRBV5-1 with TRBJ2-7, with D perhaps matching TRBD2 (7 bases). V was trimmed by 2 bases and J by 3 bases, leaving 15 bases between them. Germline V lookup: CDR1 SGHRS, CDR2 YFSETQ. The CDR3 sequence is 15 residues long. CDR3 sequence (DNA): TGCGCCAGCAGCTTAGGGGGGGGGACTTACTACGAGCAGTACTTC. Its protein product is CASSLGGGTYYEQYF. The complete variable domain, with remaining parts taken from reference TRBV5-1 and TRBJ2-7, reads KAGVTQTPRYLIKTRGQQVTLSCSPISGHRSVSWYQQTPGQGLQFLFEYFSETQRNKGNFPGRFSGRQFSNSRSEMNVSTLELGDSALYLCASSLGGGTYYEQYFGPGTRLTVT.

There are a few counts of this clone. J is TRBJ2-7 and V is TRBV19; tentative D call: TRBD2 (6 bases). Germline assignment: CDR1 LNHDA and CDR2 SQIVND (reference sequence). CDR3 length: 15 residues. Deletions cut 2 bases from V and 0 bases from J, with 11 bases between. CDR3 DNA sequence: TGTGCCAGTAGTATACGCGGGGCGAGCTCCTACGAGCAGTACTTC. Translated: CASSIRGASSYEQYF.

This chain links TRBV18 with TRBJ2-7, with 9 bases aligning to TRBD2. Trimming removed 6 bases from V and 7 bases from J; junction bases left unmatched: 4. The CDR3 has 12 residues. Germline V gene lookup returns CDR1 KGHSH and CDR2 LQKENI. The CDR3 region is CASSGLAREQYF. DNA of the CDR3: TGTGCCAGCTCGGGACTAGCCCGTGAGCAGTACTTC.

This chain joins TRBV28 and TRBJ1-2; 9 nucleotides agree with TRBD1. This CDR3 spans 15 amino acids. Germline V gives CDR1 MDHEN, CDR2 SYDVKM. The trim removed 5 bases at V and 7 bases at J, leaving 11 bases unmatched. The CDR3 protein is CASSPGSGQGSGYTF. The CDR3 DNA is TGTGCCAGCAGTCCTGGATCGGGACAGGGAAGTGGCTACACCTTC.

Turning to this clone: In the same sample, other DNA sequences code for this CDR3. V usage is TRBV28 and J usage is TRBJ1-5, with D unclear. The ends were cut back, 3 bases at V and 7 bases at J, with 4 bases in the middle. CDR3 length equals 11 residues. From germline, CDR1 is MDHEN and CDR2 SYDVKM. CDR3 in DNA: TGTGCCAGCAGTTTGAACCAGCCCCAGCATTTT. This sequence encodes CASSLNQPQHF.

V usage is TRBV19 and J usage is TRBJ2-1, with 11 nucleotides matching TRBD2. Per germline, CDR1 LNHDA and CDR2 SQIVND (reference sequence). V gave up 4 bases and J gave up 6 bases; unmatched junction bases: 8. The CDR3 length is 16 residues. The DNA of the CDR3 is TGTGCCAGTAGTAAAAGATATAGCGGGAGGGCCAATGAGCAGTTCTTC. Amino acids: CASSKRYSGRANEQFF.

The J gene is TRBJ2-3, the V gene TRBV5-4; no clear D gene. The V end was cut by 4 bases, the J end by 3 bases, with 15 bases between. The CDR3 consists of 15 residues. Germline CDR1 SGHNT, CDR2 YYREEE (reference sequence). CDR3 DNA sequence: TGTGCCAGCAGCCCGAGTGGGGTAGAGACAGATACGCAGTATTTT. Its translation is CASSPSGVETDTQYF.

The chain joins TRBV7-9 to TRBJ2-5, with unresolved D. This CDR3 has 15 amino acids. V gave up 1 base and J gave up 5 bases, with 14 bases separating them. Germline V gene sequence: CDR1 SEHNR, CDR2 FQNEAQ (reference sequence). The CDR3 sequence is CASSLEAGSSETQYF. As DNA, the CDR3 is TGTGCCAGCAGCTTAGAGGCTGGATCAAGCGAGACCCAGTACTTC.

This sequence joins TRBV30 and TRBJ1-2; D gene uncertain. Deletions cut 0 bases from V and 2 bases from J, with 16 bases between. CDR1 is GTSNPN, CDR2 SVGIG, per germline (reference sequence). The CDR3 runs to 16 residues. This CDR3 reads CAWSVQRGITNYGYTF. DNA for the CDR3: TGTGCCTGGAGTGTACAAAGAGGCATAACGAACTATGGCTACACCTTC.

V usage is TRBV9 and J usage is TRBJ2-1; D unclear. CDR1 and CDR2 from the germline V gene are SGDLS and YYNGEE. With 0 bases removed from V and 8 bases from J, the gap between germline ends came to 9 bases. The CDR3 runs to 13 residues. CDR3 nucleotides: TGTGCCAGCAGCGTAGCTACGGGCTATGAGCAGTTCTTC. It codes for CASSVATGYEQFF. The full variable domain, in which reference TRBV9 and TRBJ2-1 provide the parts outside the CDR3, is DSGVTQTPKHLITATGQRVTLRCSPRSGDLSVYWYQQSLDQGLQFLIQYYNGEERAKGNILERFSAQQFPDLHSELNLSSLELGDSALYFCASSVATGYEQFFGPGTRLTVL.

The rearrangement links TRBV5-1 to TRBJ2-1; TRBD1 matches at 9 bases. Per the germline V gene, CDR1 is SGHRS and CDR2 is YFSETQ. CDR3 length: 16 residues. The J segment lost 9 bases and the V segment lost 1 base, leaving 11 bases of the junction unmatched. The CDR3 DNA is TGCGCCAGCAGCTTGAGGTTGGGACAGGGAAAAAGTGAGCAGTTCTTC. Translating it yields CASSLRLGQGKSEQFF.

V and J are TRBV5-6 and TRBJ2-2, with 12 positions matching TRBD2. This CDR3 comprises 16 residues. J was trimmed by 7 bases and V by 4 bases; bases with no gene match: 8. CDR1 is SGHDT and CDR2 is YYEEEE in the germline V gene. Here the CDR3 reads CASSLLMTSGSGELFF. The CDR3 coding sequence is TGTGCCAGCAGCCTGCTTATGACTAGCGGGAGCGGGGAGCTGTTTTTT.

V and J are TRBV2 and TRBJ1-5, with D perhaps matching TRBD1 (5 bases). The CDR3 extends over 16 amino acids. With 6 bases removed from V and 2 bases from J, the gap between germline ends came to 17 bases. Germline V lookup: CDR1 SNHLY, CDR2 FYNNEI. In DNA form, the CDR3 reads TGTGCCAGCAGCTATACAATGGGCAGGGGCAATCAGCCCCAGCATTTT. Its translation: CASSYTMGRGNQPQHF.